The 26 T cell receptor beta chains reported below all come from one sample, sequenced in a study of response to subunit inactivated influenza vaccine. One entry per CDR3 protein, called by TCRdb with MiXCR from the RT-PCR reads. The sample holds around 570,000 distinct CDR3 sequences, 10% to 12% seen once. These sequences were also reported in another study, on T cells expressing NK-cell markers. This second study notes: With UMIs, 5'RACE template switching was used to make TCR beta cDNA.

The material was PBMCs from blood, obtained on the day of vaccination. All receptors come from a man between 50 and 59 years old who received an inactivated influenza vaccine.

This chain connects TRBV6-2 or TRBV6-3 to TRBJ2-7; no reliable D call. Germline assignment: CDR1 MNHEY and CDR2 SVGEGT. This CDR3 region has 14 residues. V was pared by 4 bases and J by 1 base, with 11 bases between. The CDR3 is CASSSPLQSYEQYF. The DNA for the CDR3 is TGTGCCAGCAGTTCCCCCTTACAATCCTACGAGCAGTACTTC.

The gene calls are TRBV6-6 and TRBJ1-2; D remains unclear. The CDR3 sequence is 12 residues long. Germline CDR1 MNHNY, CDR2 SVGAGI (reference sequence). Trimming removed 6 bases from V and 4 bases from J, with 9 bases in between. The chain's CDR3 is CASSNPSYGYTF. The CDR3 nucleotides read TGTGCCAGCAGCAACCCGAGCTATGGCTACACCTTC.

This clonotype was detected only a few times. The chain employs TRBV5-1 and TRBJ1-1, with 8 bases matching TRBD1. Trimming cost V 4 bases and J 4 bases; bases outside gene matches: 6. The length of the CDR3 is 14 residues. The germline V gene has CDR1 SGHRS and CDR2 YFSETQ. CDR3 in amino acids: CASSRTGPATEAFF. CDR3 coding DNA: TGCGCCAGCAGCAGGACAGGGCCGGCCACTGAAGCTTTCTTT.

The V gene is TRBV10-3, the J gene TRBJ2-7; 11 nucleotides agree with TRBD1. The germline gives CDR1 ENHRY, CDR2 SYGVKD. This CDR3 comprises 15 residues. J was trimmed by 4 bases and V by 2 bases; bases with no gene match: 4. CDR3 region: CAISETGTGGYEQYF. For the CDR3, the DNA is TGTGCCATCAGTGAGACCGGGACAGGGGGGTACGAGCAGTACTTC.

This chain joins TRBV20-1 and TRBJ2-3; TRBD2 matches 10 bases. The CDR3 extends over 16 amino acids. Germline CDR1 and CDR2: DFQATT and SNEGSKA (reference sequence). V lost 1 base, J lost 5 bases, and 9 bases stayed unmatched. CDR3 residues: CSARGPLAGVRDTQYF. The DNA for the CDR3 is TGCAGTGCTAGAGGACCCCTAGCGGGAGTAAGAGATACGCAGTATTTT.

The gene calls are TRBV28 and TRBJ2-1; the D gene could be TRBD1 or TRBD2 (6 bases each). CDR1 is MDHEN and CDR2 is SYDVKM in the germline V gene. This CDR3 has 13 residues. V was clipped by 6 bases and J by 13 bases, with 19 bases between them. CDR3 in amino acids: CASSPTSRGPQFF. CDR3 sequence (DNA): TGTGCCAGCAGCCCTACTAGCAGGGGACCTCAGTTCTTC.

This clonotype has ten or more counts. This sequence joins TRBV5-1 and TRBJ1-1; possible D gene TRBD1, 6 bases. The CDR3 loop spans 14 amino acids. Germline V gene sequence: CDR1 SGHRS, CDR2 YFSETQ. Trimming removed 3 bases at V and 2 bases at J, with 11 bases between. CDR3 amino acids: CASSSLQGNTEAFF. In DNA form, the CDR3 reads TGCGCCAGCAGCTCACTACAGGGCAACACTGAAGCTTTCTTT.

This chain uses TRBV29-1 with TRBJ2-7; TRBD1 matches at 12 bases. Germline trimming cut 4 bases from V and 5 bases from J; bases unmatched to any gene: 6. Per germline, CDR1 SQVTM and CDR2 ANQGSEA. There are 14 residues in the CDR3. DNA for the CDR3: TGCAGCGTTGCATTGGGACAGGGGGCTGACGAGCAGTACTTC. Protein product: CSVALGQGADEQYF.

In this sample, this clonotype turned up many times. The V gene is TRBV5-1, the J gene TRBJ2-3; 8 bases match TRBD2. CDR1 SGHRS and CDR2 YFSETQ come from the germline V gene. Trimming cost V 1 base and J 0 bases; bases outside gene matches: 4. This CDR3 comprises 16 residues. The CDR3 region has the DNA TGCGCCAGCAGCTTGCCAACTAGCGGTAGCACAGATACGCAGTATTTT. It encodes CASSLPTSGSTDTQYF.

Only a few counts were recorded for this clonotype. The J gene is TRBJ2-7, the V gene TRBV7-3, with TRBD1 matching 8 bases. V was pared by 4 bases and J by 11 bases, with 10 bases of the junction left unmatched. The CDR3 contains 13 residues. Germline V gene sequence: CDR1 SGHTA, CDR2 FQGTGA. CDR3 bases: TGTGCCAGCAGCTCGCAACCGGGACAGGCAAAGTACTTC. Its translation: CASSSQPGQAKYF.

CDR3 in DNA: TGTGCCACCAGCCCTGCGGGGGGGAGTCATCAGCCCCAGCATTTT. It translates to CATSPAGGSHQPQHF. The genes are TRBV15 and TRBJ1-5; tentatively, D is TRBD1 (5 bases). This CDR3 has 15 amino acids. The germline gives CDR1 LNHNV, CDR2 YYDKDF (reference sequence). Trimming shortened V by 5 bases and J by 5 bases, and 16 bases separated the two germline ends.

Only a few counts were recorded for this clonotype. CDR3 in amino acids: CASSQDRAFGTVSEQYF. The CDR3 coding sequence is TGCGCCAGCAGCCAAGATCGCGCCTTCGGCACCGTCTCCGAGCAGTACTTC. The rearrangement uses TRBV4-3 and TRBJ2-7; D unclear. CDR3 length equals 17 residues. CDR1 and CDR2 from the germline V gene are LGHNA and YSLEER. Trimming pared 0 bases from V and 6 bases from J, leaving 21 bases between.

In its sample, this clonotype was seen a few times. The gene calls are TRBV5-5 and TRBJ2-1; no definite D call. The germline V and J ends were trimmed by 4 bases and 13 bases, with 15 bases remaining between them. The CDR3 length is 12 residues. The germline gives CDR1 SGHKS, CDR2 YYEKEE (reference sequence). Here the CDR3 DNA reads TGTGCCAGCAGCGTAAATACCGCCGCTCAGTTCTTC. Protein product: CASSVNTAAQFF.

This clonotype came up many times. CDR3 sequence (DNA): TGTGCCATCAGTGAGTTTCCCCCGGAGCTGTTTTTT. Its protein is CAISEFPPELFF. The chain combines TRBV10-3 with TRBJ2-2; no reliable D call. Germline lookup yields CDR1 ENHRY and CDR2 SYGVKD. The CDR3 sequence is 12 residues long. V lost 1 base and J 10 bases, leaving 7 bases between the germline ends.

This clonotype showed up just a few times. The chain combines TRBV7-2 with TRBJ2-1, with TRBD2 matching over 9 bases. Germline V gene sequence: CDR1 SGHTA, CDR2 FQGNSA. J gave up 12 bases and V 6 bases, and 12 bases lay outside the gene matches. This CDR3 spans 14 amino acids. CDR3 bases: TGTGCCAGCAGTCTCCGCGGGGGGGCCAGGGGGCAGTTCTTC. Translated: CASSLRGGARGQFF.

This clonotype was seen ten or more times. The V call is TRBV4-2, the J call TRBJ2-1; D gene unclear. Deletions cut 1 base from V and 0 bases from J, with 10 bases between. The germline gives CDR1 LGHNA, CDR2 YNFKEQ. The CDR3 is 16 residues long. The CDR3 bases are TGTGCCAGCAGCCAAGTGACATCTGGCTCCTACAATGAGCAGTTCTTC. The encoded protein is CASSQVTSGSYNEQFF.

The chain is built from TRBV28 and TRBJ2-2; D may be TRBD2 (5 bases). The V and J ends lost 1 base and 0 bases respectively, with 9 bases between them. Per germline, CDR1 MDHEN and CDR2 SYDVKM. This CDR3 region has 16 residues. The CDR3 loop is CASSLLSSSNTGELFF. CDR3 coding DNA: TGTGCCAGCAGTTTATTATCTAGCTCGAACACCGGGGAGCTGTTTTTT. Full variable domain (outside the CDR3, taken from reference TRBV28 and TRBJ2-2): DVKVTQSSRYLVKRTGEKVFLECVQDMDHENMFWYRQDPGLGLRLIYFSYDVKMKEKGDIPEGYSVSREKKERFSLILESASTNQTSMYLCASSLLSSSNTGELFFGEGSRLTVL.

The genes are TRBV15 and TRBJ1-4, with D uncertain. The length of the CDR3 is 17 residues. The V end was cut by 1 base, the J end by 10 bases, with 22 bases between. Per the germline V gene, CDR1 is LNHNV and CDR2 is YYDKDF (reference sequence). The CDR3 DNA reads TGTGCCACCAGCAGAGCCCCGGTAGGGCGGTTGTCGGGAAAACTGTTTTTT. Its translation: CATSRAPVGRLSGKLFF.

The chain joins TRBV13 to TRBJ2-7; the D gene is possibly TRBD1 (6 bases). Trimming shortened V by 1 base and J by 2 bases, and 9 bases separated the two germline ends. Germline-derived CDR1 and CDR2 are PRHDT and FYEKMQ (reference sequence). This CDR3 spans 14 amino acids. CDR3 sequence reads: CASSLDRAPYEQYF. Here the CDR3 DNA reads TGTGCCAGCAGCTTAGACAGGGCCCCCTACGAGCAGTACTTC.

This clonotype came up a few times. The chain links TRBV7-9 to TRBJ2-5; 10 positions agree with TRBD2. The CDR3 consists of 16 residues. Germline CDR1 reads SEHNR; CDR2 reads FQNEAQ (reference sequence). Unmatched junction bases numbered 11, after V lost 6 bases and J lost 4 bases. The chain's CDR3 is CASSSPGLAARETQYF. CDR3 sequence (DNA): TGTGCCAGCAGTTCCCCCGGACTAGCGGCTCGAGAGACCCAGTACTTC.

The CDR3 reads CASSGQALTYEQYF. Here the CDR3 DNA reads TGTGCCAGCAGCGGACAGGCACTAACCTACGAGCAGTACTTC. The chain recombines TRBV7-9 with TRBJ2-7; TRBD1 agrees at 7 bases. Looked up from germline, CDR1 is SEHNR and CDR2 is FQNEAQ (reference sequence). After removal of 5 bases from V and 2 bases from J, the junction contained 6 bases not matched to a gene. This CDR3 contains 14 residues.

In its sample, this clonotype was seen a few times. The chain combines TRBV5-6 with TRBJ1-6, with 9 bases aligning to TRBD1. The CDR3 runs to 18 residues. Trimming took 3 bases from V and 6 from J; bases not matched to a gene: 13. From germline, CDR1 is SGHDT and CDR2 YYEEEE. CDR3 amino acids: CASSSRTGGYGVNSPLHF. CDR3 nucleotide sequence: TGTGCCAGCAGCTCGAGAACAGGGGGCTACGGGGTTAATTCACCCCTCCACTTT.

The chain employs TRBV4-1 and TRBJ2-5; 9 nucleotides line up with TRBD1. V lost 0 bases, J lost 1 base, and 3 bases stayed unmatched. The CDR3 covers 16 residues. CDR1 is MGHRA, CDR2 YSYEKL, per germline. The CDR3 nucleotides are TGCGCCAGCAGCCAAGACCCGGGACAGGGCCAAGAGACCCAGTACTTC. It specifies CASSQDPGQGQETQYF.

The chain couples TRBV9 to TRBJ2-1, with 14 bases matching TRBD2. The CDR3 contains 19 residues. V dropped 3 bases and J dropped 12; count of bases not matched to a gene: 20. The V gene's germline CDR1 is SGDLS and CDR2 YYNGEE. CDR3 region: CASSEGGQGWTSGRKRQFF. The CDR3 DNA reads TGTGCCAGCAGCGAGGGGGGACAGGGCTGGACTAGCGGGAGGAAACGGCAGTTCTTC. The full variable domain, completed using reference TRBV9 and TRBJ2-1, is DSGVTQTPKHLITATGQRVTLRCSPRSGDLSVYWYQQSLDQGLQFLIQYYNGEERAKGNILERFSAQQFPDLHSELNLSSLELGDSALYFCASSEGGQGWTSGRKRQFFGPGTRLTVL.

The chain combines TRBV4-3 with TRBJ2-3; D is unclear. This CDR3 comprises 17 residues. Between the trimmed V and J ends, which lost 8 bases and 0 bases, there was a span of 21 bases. From germline, CDR1 is LGHNA and CDR2 YSLEER. CDR3 amino acids: CASGLHGPSTSTDTQYF. The CDR3 bases are TGCGCCAGCGGCCTCCACGGGCCCTCGACTAGCACAGATACGCAGTATTTT.

The chain links TRBV20-1 to TRBJ2-7, with TRBD1 matching over 9 bases. Germline V gene lookup returns CDR1 DFQATT and CDR2 SNEGSKA (reference sequence). V was clipped by 3 bases and J by 2 bases; unmatched bases: 11. The CDR3 covers 16 residues. The CDR3 DNA follows: TGCAGTGCTAGGCGCGTCCGGGACAGGGCACCCTACGAGCAGTACTTC. Translated, it gives CSARRVRDRAPYEQYF.